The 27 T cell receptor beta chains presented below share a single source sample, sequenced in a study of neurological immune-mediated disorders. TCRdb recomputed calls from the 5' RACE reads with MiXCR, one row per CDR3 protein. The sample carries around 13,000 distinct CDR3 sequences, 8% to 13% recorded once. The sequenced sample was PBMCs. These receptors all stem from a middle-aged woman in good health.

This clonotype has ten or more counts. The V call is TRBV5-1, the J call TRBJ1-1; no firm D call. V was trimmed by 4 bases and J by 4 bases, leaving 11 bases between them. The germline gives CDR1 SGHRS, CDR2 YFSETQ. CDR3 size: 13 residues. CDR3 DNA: TGCGCCAGCAGCCCGGGGATCGCCACTGAAGCTTTCTTT. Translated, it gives CASSPGIATEAFF.

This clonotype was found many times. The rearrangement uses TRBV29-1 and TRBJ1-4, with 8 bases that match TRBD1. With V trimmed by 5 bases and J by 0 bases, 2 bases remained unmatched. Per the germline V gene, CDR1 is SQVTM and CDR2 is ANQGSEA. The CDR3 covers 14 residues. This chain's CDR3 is CSVMGQATNEKLFF. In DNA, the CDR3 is TGCAGCGTTATGGGACAGGCAACTAATGAAAAACTGTTTTTT.

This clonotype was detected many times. The CDR3 coding sequence is TGTGCCAGCAGCGCCCGACAGGGTGGGACCGGGGAGCTGTTTTTT. It is translated as CASSARQGGTGELFF. The gene calls are TRBV7-6 and TRBJ2-2; 7 bases are shared with TRBD1. Trimming took 5 bases from V and 5 from J; bases not matched to a gene: 8. The CDR3 has 15 residues. The germline CDR1 and CDR2 sequences are SGHVS and FNYEAQ.

The CDR3 here is CASSPSAGHNTEAFF. DNA of the CDR3: TGTGCCAGCAGCCCATCGGCCGGCCACAACACTGAAGCTTTCTTT. The chain has TRBV3-1 and TRBJ1-1; D is ambiguous. The CDR3 has 15 residues. The V gene lost 4 bases and the J gene lost 2 bases, with 14 bases spanning the gap. Germline V CDR1 and CDR2: LGHDT, YNNKEL (reference sequence).

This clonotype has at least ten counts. The CDR3 here is CASSLAGTGKFF. The CDR3 DNA reads as TGTGCCAGCAGCTTAGCCGGGACAGGGAAATTCTTC. The chain joins TRBV7-9 to TRBJ2-1, with 9 bases that match TRBD1. Germline V CDR1 and CDR2: SEHNR, FQNEAQ (reference sequence). With V trimmed by 0 bases and J by 16 bases, 4 bases remained unmatched. This CDR3 has 12 residues.

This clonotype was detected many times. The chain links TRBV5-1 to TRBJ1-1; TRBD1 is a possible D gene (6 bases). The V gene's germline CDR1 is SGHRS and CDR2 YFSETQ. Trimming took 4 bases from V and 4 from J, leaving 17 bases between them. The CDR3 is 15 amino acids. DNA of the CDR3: TGCGCCAGCAGCGGTGGGGGGGCCCGCGGCACTGAAGCTTTCTTT. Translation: CASSGGGARGTEAFF.

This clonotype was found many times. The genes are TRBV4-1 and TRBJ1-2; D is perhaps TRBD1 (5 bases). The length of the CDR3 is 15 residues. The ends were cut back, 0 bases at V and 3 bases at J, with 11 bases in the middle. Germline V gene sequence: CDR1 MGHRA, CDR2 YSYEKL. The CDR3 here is CASSQDHGAYYGYTF. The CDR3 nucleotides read TGCGCCAGCAGCCAAGATCATGGGGCCTACTATGGCTACACCTTC.

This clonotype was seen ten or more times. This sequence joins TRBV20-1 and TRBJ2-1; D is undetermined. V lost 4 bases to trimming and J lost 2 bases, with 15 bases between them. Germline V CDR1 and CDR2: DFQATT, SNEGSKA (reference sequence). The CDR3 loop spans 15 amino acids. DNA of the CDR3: TGCAGTGCTACCATAAAGGACCTCCCCTACAATGAGCAGTTCTTC. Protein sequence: CSATIKDLPYNEQFF.

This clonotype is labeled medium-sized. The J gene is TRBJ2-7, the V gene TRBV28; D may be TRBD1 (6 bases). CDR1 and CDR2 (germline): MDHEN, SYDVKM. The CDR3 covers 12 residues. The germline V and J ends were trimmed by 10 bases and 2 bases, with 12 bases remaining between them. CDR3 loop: CATNHRAYEQYF. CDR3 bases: TGTGCCACCAACCACAGGGCCTACGAGCAGTACTTC.

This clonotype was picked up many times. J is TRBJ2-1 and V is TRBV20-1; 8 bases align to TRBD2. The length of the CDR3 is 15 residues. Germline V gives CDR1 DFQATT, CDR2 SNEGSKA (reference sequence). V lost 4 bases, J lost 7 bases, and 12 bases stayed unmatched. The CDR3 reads CSAKPPGGRINEQFF. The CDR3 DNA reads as TGCAGTGCTAAGCCGCCCGGCGGGAGGATTAATGAGCAGTTCTTC.

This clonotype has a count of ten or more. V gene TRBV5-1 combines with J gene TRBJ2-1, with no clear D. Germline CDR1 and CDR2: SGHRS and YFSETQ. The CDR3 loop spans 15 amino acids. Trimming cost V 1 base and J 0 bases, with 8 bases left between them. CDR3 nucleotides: TGCGCCAGCAGCTTGTCACACATCTCCTACAATGAGCAGTTCTTC. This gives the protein CASSLSHISYNEQFF.

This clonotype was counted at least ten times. This chain's CDR3 is CASSQQGDTQYF. CDR3 bases: TGCGCCAGCAGCCAACAGGGGGATACGCAGTATTTT. The chain employs TRBV5-1 and TRBJ2-3, with 7 positions matching TRBD1. There are 12 residues in the CDR3. Losses at the gene ends were 4 bases for V and 6 bases for J; bases not matched to a gene: 2. Germline CDR1 and CDR2: SGHRS and YFSETQ. Variable domain in full (rest from reference TRBV5-1 and TRBJ2-3): KAGVTQTPRYLIKTRGQQVTLSCSPISGHRSVSWYQQTPGQGLQFLFEYFSETQRNKGNFPGRFSGRQFSNSRSEMNVSTLELGDSALYLCASSQQGDTQYFGPGTRLTVL.

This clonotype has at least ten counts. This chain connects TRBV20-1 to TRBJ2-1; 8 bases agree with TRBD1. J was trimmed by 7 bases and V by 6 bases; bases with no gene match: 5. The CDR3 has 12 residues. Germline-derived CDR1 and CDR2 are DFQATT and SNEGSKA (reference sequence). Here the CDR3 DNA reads TGCAGTGCCACGGACAGGGCGAATGAGCAGTTCTTC. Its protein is CSATDRANEQFF.

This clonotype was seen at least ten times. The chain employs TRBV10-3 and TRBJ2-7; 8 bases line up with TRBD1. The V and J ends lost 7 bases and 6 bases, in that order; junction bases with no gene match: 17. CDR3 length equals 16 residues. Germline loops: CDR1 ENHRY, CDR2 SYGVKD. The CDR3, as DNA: TGTGCCATCAACAGACAGGGGTTCGAAGCTCTCGGCGAGCAGTACTTC. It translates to CAINRQGFEALGEQYF.

The CDR3 DNA follows: TGTGCCACCAGCAGAGTCGGAGACGGAGCCCTCCACTTT. It yields the protein CATSRVGDGALHF. The chain is built from TRBV15 and TRBJ1-6; D not resolved. V lost 1 base and J lost 14, with 12 bases in between. The CDR3 consists of 13 residues. Per germline, CDR1 LNHNV and CDR2 YYDKDF (reference sequence).

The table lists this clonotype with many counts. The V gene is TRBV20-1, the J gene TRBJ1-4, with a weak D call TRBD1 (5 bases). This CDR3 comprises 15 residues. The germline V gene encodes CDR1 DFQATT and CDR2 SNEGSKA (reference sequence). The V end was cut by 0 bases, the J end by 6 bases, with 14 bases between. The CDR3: CSARDHRGAYEKLFF. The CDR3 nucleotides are TGCAGTGCTAGAGATCATAGGGGCGCATATGAAAAACTGTTTTTT.

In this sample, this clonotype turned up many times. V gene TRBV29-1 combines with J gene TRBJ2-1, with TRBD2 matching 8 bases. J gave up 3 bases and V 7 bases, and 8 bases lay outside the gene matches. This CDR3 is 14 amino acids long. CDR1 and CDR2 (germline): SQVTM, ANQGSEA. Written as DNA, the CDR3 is TGCAGCGGGGGGGGAGCGGGGGTCTACAATGAGCAGTTCTTC. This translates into CSGGGAGVYNEQFF.

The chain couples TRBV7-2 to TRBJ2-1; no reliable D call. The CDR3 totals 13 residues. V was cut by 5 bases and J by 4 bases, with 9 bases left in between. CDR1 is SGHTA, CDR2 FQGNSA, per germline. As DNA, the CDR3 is TGTGCCAGCAGCCTGGACCTATACAATGAGCAGTTCTTC. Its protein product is CASSLDLYNEQFF. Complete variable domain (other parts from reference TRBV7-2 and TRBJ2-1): GAGVSQSPSNKVTEKGKDVELRCDPISGHTALYWYRQSLGQGLEFLIYFQGNSAPDKSGLPSDRFSAERTGGSVSTLTIQRTQQEDSAVYLCASSLDLYNEQFFGPGTRLTVL.

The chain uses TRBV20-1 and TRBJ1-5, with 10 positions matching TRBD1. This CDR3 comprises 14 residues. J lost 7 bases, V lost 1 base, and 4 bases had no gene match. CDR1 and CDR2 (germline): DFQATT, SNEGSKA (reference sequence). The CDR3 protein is CSARARTGGQPQHF. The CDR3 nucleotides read TGCAGTGCTAGAGCCCGGACAGGGGGACAGCCCCAGCATTTT.

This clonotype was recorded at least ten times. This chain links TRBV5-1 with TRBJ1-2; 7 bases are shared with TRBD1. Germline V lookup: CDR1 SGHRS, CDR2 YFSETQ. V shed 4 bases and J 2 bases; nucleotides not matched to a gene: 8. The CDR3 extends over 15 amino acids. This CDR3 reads CASSGGTGENYGYTF. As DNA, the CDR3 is TGCGCCAGCAGCGGAGGTACAGGGGAGAACTATGGCTACACCTTC.

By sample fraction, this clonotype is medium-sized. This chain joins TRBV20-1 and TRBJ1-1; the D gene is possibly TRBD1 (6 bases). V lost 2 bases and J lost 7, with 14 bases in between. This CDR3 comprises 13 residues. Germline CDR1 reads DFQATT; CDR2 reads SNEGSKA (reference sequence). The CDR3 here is CSARSGENGEAFF. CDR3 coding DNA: TGCAGTGCTAGATCAGGGGAAAACGGTGAAGCTTTCTTT.

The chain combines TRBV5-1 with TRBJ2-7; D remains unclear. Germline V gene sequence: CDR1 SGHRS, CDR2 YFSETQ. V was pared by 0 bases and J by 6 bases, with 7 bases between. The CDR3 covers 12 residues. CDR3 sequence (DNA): TGCGCCAGCAGCTTGGTTGGGCCCGAGCAGTACTTC. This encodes CASSLVGPEQYF.

The CDR3 region has the DNA TGTGCCAGTAGACCGATGAGTAGGGCTTACAATGAGCAGTTCTTC. As protein: CASRPMSRAYNEQFF. The chain joins TRBV19 to TRBJ2-1; D unresolved. Per germline, CDR1 LNHDA and CDR2 SQIVND (reference sequence). The germline V and J ends were trimmed by 6 bases and 4 bases, with 16 bases remaining between them. The CDR3 covers 15 residues.

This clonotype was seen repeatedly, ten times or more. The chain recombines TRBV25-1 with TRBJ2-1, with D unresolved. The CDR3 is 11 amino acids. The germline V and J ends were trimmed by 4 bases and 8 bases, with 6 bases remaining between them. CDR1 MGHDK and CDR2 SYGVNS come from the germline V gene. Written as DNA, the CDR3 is TGTGCCAGCAGTGTGTGGCATGAGCAGTTCTTC. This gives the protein CASSVWHEQFF.

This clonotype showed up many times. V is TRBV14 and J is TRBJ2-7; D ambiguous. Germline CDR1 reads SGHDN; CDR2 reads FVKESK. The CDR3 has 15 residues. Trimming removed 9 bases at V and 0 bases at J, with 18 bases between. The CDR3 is CARRSLPASSYEQYF. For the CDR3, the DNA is TGTGCCAGAAGGTCCTTGCCGGCGAGCTCCTACGAGCAGTACTTC.

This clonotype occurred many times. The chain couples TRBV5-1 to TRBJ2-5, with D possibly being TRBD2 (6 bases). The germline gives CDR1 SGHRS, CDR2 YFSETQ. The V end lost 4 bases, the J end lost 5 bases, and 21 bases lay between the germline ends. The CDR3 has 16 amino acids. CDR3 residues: CASSLGDSRKGETQYF. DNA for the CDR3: TGCGCCAGCAGCCTAGGGGACTCCAGAAAAGGCGAGACCCAGTACTTC.

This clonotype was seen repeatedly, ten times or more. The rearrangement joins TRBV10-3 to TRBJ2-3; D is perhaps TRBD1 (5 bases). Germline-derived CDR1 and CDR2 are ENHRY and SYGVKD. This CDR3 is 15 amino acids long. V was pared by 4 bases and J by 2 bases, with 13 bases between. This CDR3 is CAISGGRTFTDTQYF. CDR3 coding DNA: TGTGCCATCAGTGGGGGCAGGACCTTCACAGATACGCAGTATTTT.